This is a list of T cell receptor beta chains from one sample in a study of T cells in Graves' hyperthyroidism and ophthalmopathy. TCRdb fed the multiplex PCR reads into MiXCR, producing one record per CDR3 protein. The sample comprises 400,000 to 500,000 distinct CDR3 sequences, approximately 15% of which are singletons, and more than 4.5% rests with the top ten. Sequenced: blood. These receptors were collected from a woman in her late teens or twenties with Graves' hyperthyroidism. The CDR3 runs from the conserved cysteine through the conserved F or W. Each record gives: V gene, J gene, CDR3 length, CDR3 protein.

TRBV4-2	TRBJ2-3	15	CASSQGTSFRDTQYF
TRBV6-2/TRBV6-3	TRBJ2-7	14	CASRPRGKGYEQYF
TRBV10-2	TRBJ2-1	14	CASSEHPTGNEQFF
TRBV20-1	TRBJ1-1	14	CSARGTGAATEAFF
TRBV7-2	TRBJ1-3	14	CASSFQHSGNTIYF
TRBV6-2/TRBV6-3	TRBJ2-1	15	CASSYSHSGGLEQFF
TRBV27	TRBJ2-7	15	CATSRDRRGAYEQYF
TRBV10-2	TRBJ1-1	16	CASSEGLREGGTEAFF
TRBV11-2	TRBJ2-1	15	CASSLVRGKYNEQFF
TRBV10-2	TRBJ2-1	15	CASKPISGTDNEQFF
TRBV19	TRBJ2-3	15	CASSRADSSTDTQYF
TRBV7-9	TRBJ2-5	13	CASSIAPQETQYF
TRBV9	TRBJ2-7	14	CASSPPDNSYEQYF
TRBV9	TRBJ2-5	15	CASSVAPSGSGTQYF
TRBV5-1	TRBJ2-5	14	CASSYDRIEETQYF
TRBV11-2	TRBJ1-1	12	CASSLDSTEAFF
TRBV20-1	TRBJ1-5	15	CSAWTGGRSNQPQHF
TRBV28	TRBJ2-2	16	CASSARTGLNTGELFF
TRBV30	TRBJ1-5	15	CAWSLKDGGNQPQHF
TRBV2	TRBJ2-2	15	CASRPTDFWEGELFF
TRBV12-3/TRBV12-4	TRBJ2-7	14	CASSFRLAEGEQYF
TRBV6-1	TRBJ1-1	16	CASSEQWGTENTEAFF